Sequencing of this T cell receptor (beta chain) was carried out in a study of blood T cell repertoires in COVID-19. Study as a whole: T cells, B-cell-depleted T cells, or PBMCs provided the cDNA or gDNA that served as material.

Per the germline V gene, CDR1 is SGDLS and CDR2 is YYNGEE. V lost 2 bases to trimming and J lost 7 bases; unmatched junction nucleotides: 9. The CDR3 is made up of 17 amino acids. In the original analysis: Reference gene primer amplification in the assay estimated nucleated cell counts. Assay: immunoSEQ multiplex PCR; the TCRdb copy retains only in-frame clones and omits some. V and J calls and clone size are copied from that table; D and trimming were computed from the DNA. The data hold 95,000 to 120,000 clones, with about 84% observed a single time. This receptor was identified in a man aged 45 to 65 with acute or convalescent COVID-19. The sequenced sample consisted of peripheral blood. This sequence joins TRBV9 and TRBJ2-1; 13 nucleotides align to TRBD2. This CDR3 is CASSVSTSGGALNEQFF. DNA for the CDR3: TGTGCCAGCAGCGTGTCAACTAGCGGGGGGGCCTTGAATGAGCAGTTCTTC. Complete variable domain (other parts from reference TRBV9 and TRBJ2-1): DSGVTQTPKHLITATGQRVTLRCSPRSGDLSVYWYQQSLDQGLQFLIQYYNGEERAKGNILERFSAQQFPDLHSELNLSSLELGDSALYFCASSVSTSGGALNEQFFGPGTRLTVL.